The rows below give T cell receptor beta chains drawn from one sample of a study of cytotoxic CD8 clonotypes in ibrutinib-treated CLL. Produced via immunoSEQ multiplex PCR; TCRdb's table is partial and in-frame only. The sample records roughly 130,000 clones, under 95% being singletons. The sequenced sample was PBMCs, obtained after 12 months of ibrutinib treatment. These TCRs come from a human donor with chronic lymphocytic leukemia. Each CDR3 is given with its conserved first and last residue. D genes are given only for firm matches. Rows may omit the clone size; those that give it use once, few, many or a size class.

abundance	d_gene	v_gene	j_gene	CDR3aa	CDR3nt
-	-	TRBV11-2	TRBJ1-5	CASSLVGESNQPQHF	TGTGCCAGCAGCTTAGTCGGGGAGAGCAATCAGCCCCAGCATTTT
-	TRBD2	TRBV11-2	TRBJ2-1	CASSPPGLAGAGEQFF	TGTGCCAGCAGCCCCCCGGGACTAGCGGGAGCGGGTGAGCAGTTCTTC
-	-	TRBV11-2	TRBJ1-1	CASSAGQPNTEAFF	TGTGCCAGCAGCGCCGGACAGCCTAACACTGAAGCTTTCTTT
-	-	TRBV28	TRBJ2-7	CASSLRPGTLYEQYF	TGTGCCAGCAGTCTTCGACCCGGGACTCTCTACGAGCAGTACTTC
once	-	TRBV10-3	TRBJ2-1	CAISGLGAYNEQFF	TGTGCCATCAGTGGACTAGGGGCCTACAATGAGCAGTTCTTC
-	-	TRBV4-1	TRBJ1-4	CASSQAGATNEKLFF	TGCGCCAGCAGCCAAGCAGGCGCAACTAATGAAAAACTGTTTTTT
-	-	TRBV7-9	TRBJ2-7	CASFRDPTYEQYF	TGTGCCAGCTTCCGGGACCCGACCTACGAGCAGTACTTC
-	TRBD2	TRBV15	TRBJ2-7	CATSAEDSGGSYEQYF	TGTGCCACCAGCGCCGAAGATTCGGGAGGTTCCTACGAGCAGTACTTC
-	-	TRBV25-1	TRBJ2-1	CASSGDYPLDNEQFF	TGTGCCAGCTCAGGGGACTACCCGCTGGACAATGAGCAGTTCTTC
-	TRBD1	TRBV10-3	TRBJ1-1	CAISVGQGNTEAFF	TGTGCCATCAGTGTGGGACAGGGCAACACTGAAGCTTTCTTT
once	-	TRBV11-2	TRBJ2-2	CASSFGTGELFF	TGTGCCAGCAGCTTCGGAACCGGGGAGCTGTTTTTT
-	TRBD1	TRBV19	TRBJ2-7	CASSRTGPSYEQYF	TGTGCCAGTAGTAGGACAGGGCCCTCCTACGAGCAGTACTTC
-	-	TRBV28	TRBJ1-3	CASSLPATGNTIYF	TGTGCCAGCAGTTTACCCGCGACTGGAAACACCATATATTTT
-	TRBD2	TRBV7-2	TRBJ2-1	CASSFLFTSGLYNEQFF	TGTGCCAGCAGCTTCTTATTCACTAGCGGATTGTACAATGAGCAGTTCTTC
once	-	TRBV5-1	TRBJ2-1	CASSLGDASSYNEQFF	TGCGCCAGCAGCCTGGGGGACGCCAGCTCCTACAATGAGCAGTTCTTC
-	-	TRBV5-1	TRBJ2-1	CASSLGGEYNEQFF	TGCGCCAGCAGCTTGGGGGGCGAGTACAATGAGCAGTTCTTC